This T cell receptor beta chain was sequenced in a study of blood T cell repertoires in COVID-19. Study details: Acute and convalescent COVID-19 specimens originated in the United States, Italy and Spain. T cells, B-cell-depleted T cells, or PBMCs supplied cDNA or gDNA.

Per the original data handling: How many nucleated cells were present was estimated from reference gene primer amplification. Repertoires were generated with immunoSEQ multiplex PCR, while TCRdb's copy carries only in-frame clones and drops some. Clonal size and the V and J genes are those of that table, whereas D and trimming came from the DNA. Here the sample spans some 77,000 clones, roughly 76% being singletons. With V trimmed by 5 bases and J by 2 bases, 9 bases remained unmatched. The length of the CDR3 is 17 residues. CDR1 and CDR2 (germline): MNHEY, SMNVEV (reference sequence). The sequence was obtained from an older woman with acute or convalescent COVID-19. The sequenced material came from peripheral blood. This chain connects TRBV27 to TRBJ2-3; 11 nucleotides agree with TRBD2. As DNA, the CDR3 is TGTGCCAGCAGTCGACTAGCGGGACGTTCCAACACAGATACGCAGTATTTT. Amino acid sequence: CASSRLAGRSNTDTQYF.